This T cell receptor beta chain appears in the sequencing data of a study of beta chain features in type 1 diabetes. Study results and limitations: TCRB CDR3s were moderately but significantly shorter in Type 1 diabetes patients in all four CD4+ subsets. High-TCR-expressing cells could be over-represented by cDNA sequencing. Although PCR might favor shorter templates, it would do so equally in patients and controls. The study found that naive, central memory and Treg TCRB repertoires appeared more similar in patients than in healthy donors.

About this clone itself: Its antigen is not identified.

Per the germline V gene, CDR1 is SNHLY and CDR2 is FYNNEI. V lost 5 bases, J lost 5 bases, and 9 bases lay in between. This CDR3 spans 12 amino acids. Sequenced material consisted of expressed TCRB transcripts (all of the isolated RNA was reverse transcribed). Reads from naive, central memory and regulatory T cell samples averaged about 3.3 million. Here immunoSEQ multiplex PCR was the method, and the copy in TCRdb shows in-frame clones only, minus some. The data contain hundreds of thousands of clones, roughly 13% of them singletons. The clonotype comes from a man between 18 and 29 years old with type 1 diabetes. Sequenced input: naive CD4+ T cells from blood. The V and J genes are TRBV2 and TRBJ2-5; TRBD1 might be the D (5 bases). CDR3 in amino acids: CASSQGGETQYF. The CDR3, as DNA: TGTGCCAGCAGTCAGGGTGGGGAGACCCAGTACTTC.